Sequencing of this T cell receptor beta chain was carried out in a study of early T cells in non-severe SARS-CoV-2 infection. Whole-study findings and limits: VDJdb matches were skewed toward anti-spike CD8 T cell responses.

The V and J ends lost 4 bases and 9 bases respectively, with 18 bases between them. CDR1 and CDR2 from the germline V gene are MNHNS and SASEGT. The CDR3 is made up of 14 amino acids. As part of library construction, unique molecular identifiers were attached to individual cDNA molecules. TCRdb re-called the 5' RACE reads through MiXCR, storing one row per CDR3 protein. The sample has tens of thousands of distinct CDR3 sequences; 11% to 15% are singletons. Of note for this clonotype: Its antigen is still unknown.

The source material was whole blood. The sequence came from an adult who was a healthcare worker with PCR-confirmed SARS-CoV-2 infection or an uninfected control (not recorded which). This chain joins TRBV6-1 and TRBJ2-5, with D hard to call. CDR3 DNA sequence: TGTGCCAGCAGTGCCCGGGCCGAACTTGTGGCCCAGTACTTC. This codes for CASSARAELVAQYF.